This T cell receptor beta chain derives from a study of cytomegalovirus exposure and HLA in healthy donors. The CDR3 is made up of 13 amino acids. CDR1 and CDR2 from the germline V gene are MNHEY and SVGAGI. Trimming at V came to 7 bases and at J to 3 bases, leaving 6 bases not matched to a gene. The data were produced by immunoSEQ multiplex PCR, yet TCRdb's version contains in-frame clones alone and is incomplete. The sample lists over 55,000 clones; about 96% were seen once. Sequencing used PBMCs. This clonotype originated in a man aged 18 to 30 in good health and CMV-seronegative. The chain joins TRBV6-5 to TRBJ2-7, with TRBD2 matching 7 bases. CDR3 sequence reads: CASTRGGSYEQYF. CDR3 DNA sequence: TGTGCCAGCACCCGGGGCGGGAGCTACGAGCAGTACTTC.